The 4 T cell receptor beta chains reported below all come from one sample, sequenced in a study of molecular identifiers for immune sequencing clone quantification. TCRdb independently ran MiXCR on the PCR reads; one entry per CDR3 protein. Of around 94,000 distinct CDR3 sequences detected, about 35% appear once; the ten largest clones hold roughly 10%. What was sequenced was naive CD8+ T cells from blood, with Jurkat cell RNA spiked in. Documented subset: FACS-sorted CD8+CD4-CCR7+CD45RA+ naive T cells. Receptors originate from a human donor in good health. Some libraries in this study had Jurkat cell RNA spiked in.

The chain couples TRBV29-1 to TRBJ2-2; D call uncertain. The V gene's germline CDR1 is SQVTM and CDR2 ANQGSEA. V lost 6 bases, J lost 4 bases, and 9 bases lay in between. The CDR3 is 12 amino acids. The chain's CDR3 is CSVPGGTGELFF. In nucleotides, the CDR3 is TGCAGCGTCCCCGGTGGCACCGGGGAGCTGTTTTTT.

A remark on this clonotype: It may be a read error: a sequence one base away is much more abundant. The CDR3 DNA is TGCAGCGTCTCACCCCCCGTCGACAGGGGAATTCGGTCTCCTGAAGCTTTCTTT. Protein: CSVSPPVDRGIRSPEAFF. The genes are TRBV29-1 and TRBJ1-1, with 8 positions matching TRBD1. The CDR3 totals 18 residues. The germline gives CDR1 SQVTM, CDR2 ANQGSEA. V gave up 6 bases and J gave up 6 bases; unmatched junction bases: 24.

The CDR3 DNA follows: TGTGCCAGCAAACCCGGGGTTACTAATGAAAAACTGTTTTTT. It yields the protein CASKPGVTNEKLFF. The chain uses TRBV2 and TRBJ1-4, with no clear D. The CDR3 length is 14 residues. The germline V and J ends were trimmed by 7 bases and 2 bases, with 11 bases remaining between them. Germline lookup yields CDR1 SNHLY and CDR2 FYNNEI.

This clonotype was found a few times. DNA for the CDR3: TGTGCCAGCAGCCCCGGTGGTGCTAGCAATCAGCCCCAGCATTTT. Its protein is CASSPGGASNQPQHF. The genes are TRBV9 and TRBJ1-5, with D uncertain. Germline V gene lookup returns CDR1 SGDLS and CDR2 YYNGEE. This CDR3 is built from 15 residues. V was pared by 4 bases and J by 0 bases, with 11 bases between.